Given below is one TCR beta chain in context. The data belong to a study of blood T cell repertoires in COVID-19. For the study at large: Samples representing acute and convalescent COVID-19 were sourced from the United States, Italy and Spain. The analysed material was cDNA or gDNA that came from T cells, B-cell-depleted T cells, or PBMCs.

CDR3 length: 14 residues. Deletions cut 1 base from V and 3 bases from J, with 9 bases between. Germline CDR1 reads LGHNA; CDR2 reads YSLEER. As handled by the study authors: Reference gene primer amplification in the assay estimated nucleated cell counts. Here immunoSEQ multiplex PCR was the method, and the copy in TCRdb shows in-frame clones only, minus some. For V, J and clone size, that table is used; D and trimming come from the DNA. Of 150,000 to 200,000 clones in the sample, 65% to 90% were seen once. This clonotype originated in a man aged 45-65 years with active or convalescent COVID-19. Sequencing was performed on peripheral blood. The V gene is TRBV4-3, the J gene TRBJ1-2; D remains unclear. The DNA of the CDR3 is TGCGCCAGCAGCCAAGGCGAGGGTGACTATGGCTACACCTTC. It specifies CASSQGEGDYGYTF.